This T cell receptor (beta chain) was identified in a study of long-term antiretroviral therapy in people with HIV. The germline gives CDR1 SGHDT, CDR2 YYEEEE. This CDR3 contains 15 residues. V shed 3 bases and J shed 2 bases, with 12 bases lying between them. Researchers report immunoSEQ v3.0 was run at survey level. Data came from immunoSEQ multiplex PCR; TCRdb stores just in-frame clones and leaves some out. The sample holds approximately 24,000 clones, roughly 79% seen once. Study-wide points: The study found that diversity rose after ART but stayed below transplant donor controls. All time points showed a repertoire dominated by clones expanded before ART.

With respect to this clone: Its matching antigen is unknown.

The receptor was derived from a young woman with HIV. The V call is TRBV5-6, the J call TRBJ2-1; the D gene is possibly TRBD2 (6 bases). Sequencing used unsorted PBMCs, obtained at the start of antiretroviral therapy, before treatment. The CDR3 DNA is TGTGCCAGCAGCTCGGAGGGGTTACCCTACAATGAGCAGTTCTTC. It specifies CASSSEGLPYNEQFF.